The 28 T cell receptor beta chains in this list originate from one sample, sequenced in a study of T cells expressing NK-cell markers. TCRdb processed the 5' RACE reads again and assigns one entry to each CDR3 protein, with no DNA. The sample has 450,000 to 600,000 distinct CDR3 sequences. The sample was blood T cells: a sorted CD56 or NKG2C T cell subset, CD4+ or CD8+ T cells, or bulk PBMC T cells (not recorded which). The source is a man aged 18 to 30 in good health.

The chain is built from TRBV7-2 and TRBJ2-2; TCRdb's assignment of TRBD1 cannot be checked, as there is no DNA. Per germline, CDR1 SGHTA and CDR2 FQGNSA. CDR3 length: 15 amino acids. CDR3 sequence: CASSHSTGGAGELFF. Drawing the rest from reference TRBV7-2 and TRBJ2-2, the complete variable domain is GAGVSQSPSNKVTEKGKDVELRCDPISGHTALYWYRQSLGQGLEFLIYFQGNSAPDKSGLPSDRFSAERTGGSVSTLTIQRTQQEDSAVYLCASSHSTGGAGELFFGEGSRLTVL.

The genes are TRBV28 and TRBJ1-2; the D call from TCRdb, TRBD1, cannot be confirmed without DNA. The germline gives CDR1 MDHEN, CDR2 SYDVKM. This CDR3 region has 15 residues. The CDR3 reads CASSFIPGAGYGYTF.

This chain links TRBV7-8 with TRBJ1-4; the TRBD1 assignment by TCRdb is unverifiable without DNA. Germline loops: CDR1 SGHVS, CDR2 FQNEAQ. The CDR3 extends over 16 amino acids. CDR3 loop: CASSSDRVGTNEKLFF.

The chain recombines TRBV4-2 with TRBJ2-5; TCRdb returns TRBD1, unconfirmable since there is no DNA. Germline CDR1 reads LGHNA; CDR2 reads YNFKEQ. This CDR3 has 14 residues. The CDR3 protein is CASSQGQAQETQYF.

V usage is TRBV27 and J usage is TRBJ2-5; TCRdb proposes TRBD2, but this gene call is untestable without DNA. This CDR3 region has 17 residues. CDR1 and CDR2 from the germline V gene are MNHEY and SMNVEV (reference sequence). The CDR3 region is CASSPTSLAGIGETQYF.

The gene calls are TRBV7-9 and TRBJ2-3; TCRdb proposes TRBD1, but this gene call is untestable without DNA. CDR1 SEHNR and CDR2 FQNEAQ come from the germline V gene (reference sequence). The CDR3 runs to 16 residues. The CDR3 spells CASSPPTGDSTDTQYF.

The V call is TRBV10-3, the J call TRBJ1-5; checking the TCRdb D call of TRBD1 is not possible without DNA. This CDR3 has 14 amino acids. Germline-derived CDR1 and CDR2 are ENHRY and SYGVKD. The CDR3 here is CASRDGRSNQPQHF.

V is TRBV12-3 or TRBV12-4 and J is TRBJ2-1. This CDR3 is 13 amino acids long. The CDR3 region is CASSLVSGERWFF.

V gene TRBV14 combines with J gene TRBJ2-5; TCRdb's D call of TRBD2 is untestable without DNA. This CDR3 has 16 residues. Per germline, CDR1 SGHDN and CDR2 FVKESK. This CDR3 reads CASSRSGGTKEETQYF.

The genes are TRBV20-1 and TRBJ1-1. This CDR3 is 12 amino acids long. Germline V gene sequence: CDR1 DFQATT, CDR2 SNEGSKA (reference sequence). This CDR3 is CSASDGRLEAFF.

The chain employs TRBV28 and TRBJ2-7; the TCRdb D gene call, TRBD2, has no DNA to confirm it. CDR1 and CDR2 (germline): MDHEN, SYDVKM. The CDR3 spans 11 residues. CDR3 amino acids: CASSTDWKQYF. Filled out from reference TRBV28 and TRBJ2-7, the complete variable domain reads DVKVTQSSRYLVKRTGEKVFLECVQDMDHENMFWYRQDPGLGLRLIYFSYDVKMKEKGDIPEGYSVSREKKERFSLILESASTNQTSMYLCASSTDWKQYFGPGTRLTVT.

J is TRBJ2-1 and V is TRBV4-1; checking the TCRdb D call of TRBD1 is not possible without DNA. Germline-derived CDR1 and CDR2 are MGHRA and YSYEKL. This CDR3 has 16 amino acids. The CDR3 reads CASSHTRDRLDNEQFF.

The chain combines TRBV5-5 with TRBJ2-2. Germline CDR1 is SGHKS and CDR2 is YYEKEE (reference sequence). This CDR3 region has 16 residues. The chain's CDR3 is CASSLAAPANTGELFF.

The chain links TRBV20-1 to TRBJ2-7; there is no DNA to check the TCRdb D call of TRBD2. Germline lookup yields CDR1 DFQATT and CDR2 SNEGSKA (reference sequence). The CDR3 loop spans 14 amino acids. CDR3 amino acids: CSARVAGGMGEQYF.

The chain has TRBV19 and TRBJ1-5; TCRdb proposes TRBD1, but this gene call is untestable without DNA. This CDR3 has 15 residues. The germline gives CDR1 LNHDA, CDR2 SQIVND (reference sequence). The CDR3 spells CASRGTGQSNQPQHF.

The chain couples TRBV10-3 to TRBJ2-1; TCRdb indicates TRBD2, and absent DNA this call remains unverified. Germline lookup yields CDR1 ENHRY and CDR2 SYGVKD. The CDR3 consists of 14 residues. The CDR3 is CAITGLPSYNEQFF.

The J gene is TRBJ2-1, the V gene TRBV25-1; no DNA is available, so the TRBD1 call from TCRdb remains unchecked. The CDR3 is 14 residues long. The germline V gene has CDR1 MGHDK and CDR2 SYGVNS. CDR3 in amino acids: CASSESSRANEQFF. Variable domain in full (rest from reference TRBV25-1 and TRBJ2-1): EADIYQTPRYLVIGTGKKITLECSQTMGHDKMYWYQQDPGMELHLIHYSYGVNSTEKGDLSSESTVSRIRTEHFPLTLESARPSHTSQYLCASSESSRANEQFFGPGTRLTVL.

The chain links TRBV11-1 to TRBJ2-1; the TRBD2 assignment by TCRdb is unverifiable without DNA. The germline V gene encodes CDR1 SGHAT and CDR2 FQDESV (reference sequence). The CDR3 runs to 14 residues. Here the CDR3 reads CASSPIAGGSIGFF. The whole variable domain, filled in from reference TRBV11-1 and TRBJ2-1, reads EAEVAQSPRYKITEKSQAVAFWCDPISGHATLYWYRQILGQGPELLVQFQDESVVDDSQLPKDRFSAERLKGVDSTLKIQPAELGDSAMYLCASSPIAGGSIGFFGPGTRLTVL.

The chain combines TRBV2 with TRBJ2-1; TCRdb calls TRBD2, which cannot be checked without DNA. Germline V lookup: CDR1 SNHLY, CDR2 FYNNEI. The CDR3 is made up of 15 amino acids. The CDR3 spells CASSEGGGKANEQFF.

The V and J genes are TRBV6-5 and TRBJ2-5; TCRdb returns TRBD1, unconfirmable since there is no DNA. Germline assignment: CDR1 MNHEY and CDR2 SVGAGI. The CDR3 runs to 16 residues. The CDR3 here is CASSYSPTGVRETQYF.

The gene calls are TRBV6-2 or TRBV6-3 and TRBJ2-2. The CDR3 length is 16 residues. Germline V gene sequence: CDR1 MNHEY, CDR2 SVGEGT. This chain's CDR3 is CASSYSWAENTGELFF.

The rearrangement uses TRBV12-3 or TRBV12-4 and TRBJ2-1; TCRdb proposes TRBD1, but this gene call is untestable without DNA. The CDR3 totals 18 residues. CDR3 loop: CASSLGKRDRGQDNEQFF.

This sequence joins TRBV24-1 and TRBJ2-3. The germline V gene has CDR1 KGHDR and CDR2 SFDVKD. The CDR3 covers 12 residues. CDR3 sequence: CATGTTTDTQYF.

This chain links TRBV12-3 or TRBV12-4 with TRBJ1-1. This CDR3 has 16 residues. CDR3 sequence: CASSARPGGVNTEAFF.

The chain combines TRBV29-1 with TRBJ1-2. Looked up from germline, CDR1 is SQVTM and CDR2 is ANQGSEA. The CDR3 has 11 amino acids. The CDR3 protein is CSVEGLEGYTF.

CDR3 region: CSVEDLAVSSDTQYF. The rearrangement joins TRBV29-1 to TRBJ2-3. The CDR3 consists of 15 residues. Germline V gives CDR1 SQVTM, CDR2 ANQGSEA.

The J gene is TRBJ1-1, the V gene TRBV5-1. This CDR3 comprises 12 residues. CDR1 and CDR2 from the germline V gene are SGHRS and YFSETQ. CDR3 sequence: CASSLVPSEAFF.

This chain links TRBV5-1 with TRBJ2-5; TCRdb gives TRBD2 as the D gene, but with no DNA this cannot be confirmed. This CDR3 has 15 residues. Per germline, CDR1 SGHRS and CDR2 YFSETQ. This chain's CDR3 is CASSISAGGAETQYF.